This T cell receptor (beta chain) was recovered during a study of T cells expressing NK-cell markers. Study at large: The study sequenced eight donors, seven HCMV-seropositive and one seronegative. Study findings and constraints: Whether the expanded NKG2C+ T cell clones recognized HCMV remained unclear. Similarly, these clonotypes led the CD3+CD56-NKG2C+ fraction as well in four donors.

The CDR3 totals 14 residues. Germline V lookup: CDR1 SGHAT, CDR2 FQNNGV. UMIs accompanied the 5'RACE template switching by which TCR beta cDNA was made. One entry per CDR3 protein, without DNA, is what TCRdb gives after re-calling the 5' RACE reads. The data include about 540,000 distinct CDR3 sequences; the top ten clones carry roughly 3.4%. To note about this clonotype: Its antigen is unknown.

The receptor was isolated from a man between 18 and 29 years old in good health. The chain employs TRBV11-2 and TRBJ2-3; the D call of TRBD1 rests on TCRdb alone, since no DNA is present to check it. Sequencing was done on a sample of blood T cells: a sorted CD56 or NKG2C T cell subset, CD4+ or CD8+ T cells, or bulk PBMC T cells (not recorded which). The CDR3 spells CASSDARGEDTQYF.